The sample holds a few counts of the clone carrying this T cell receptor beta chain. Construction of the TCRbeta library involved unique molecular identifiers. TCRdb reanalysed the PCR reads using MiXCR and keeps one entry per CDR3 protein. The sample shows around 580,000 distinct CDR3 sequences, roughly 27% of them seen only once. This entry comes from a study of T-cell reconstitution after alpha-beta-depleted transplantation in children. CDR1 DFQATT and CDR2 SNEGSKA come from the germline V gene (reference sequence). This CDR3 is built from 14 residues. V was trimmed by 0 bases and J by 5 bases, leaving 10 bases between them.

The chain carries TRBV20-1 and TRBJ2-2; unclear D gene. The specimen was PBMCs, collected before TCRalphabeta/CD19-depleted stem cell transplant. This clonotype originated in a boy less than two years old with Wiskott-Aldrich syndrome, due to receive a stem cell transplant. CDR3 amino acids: CSARDHADTGELFF. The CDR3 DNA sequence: TGCAGTGCTAGAGATCATGCAGATACCGGGGAGCTGTTTTTT.